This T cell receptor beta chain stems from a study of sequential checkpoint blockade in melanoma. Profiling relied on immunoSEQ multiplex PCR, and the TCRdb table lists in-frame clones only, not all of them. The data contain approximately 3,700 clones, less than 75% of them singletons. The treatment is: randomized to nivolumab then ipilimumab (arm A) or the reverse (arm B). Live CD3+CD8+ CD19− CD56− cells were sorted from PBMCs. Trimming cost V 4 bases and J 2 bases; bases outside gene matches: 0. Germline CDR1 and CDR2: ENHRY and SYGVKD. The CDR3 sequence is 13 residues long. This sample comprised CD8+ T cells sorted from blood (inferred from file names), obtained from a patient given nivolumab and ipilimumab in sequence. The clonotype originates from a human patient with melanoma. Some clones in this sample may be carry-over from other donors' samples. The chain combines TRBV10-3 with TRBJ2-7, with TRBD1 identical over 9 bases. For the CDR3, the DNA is TGTGCCATCAGTGGGGACAGGGCCTACGAGCAGTACTTC. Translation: CAISGDRAYEQYF.